This T cell receptor (beta chain) came from a study of shared clonotypes between healthy human individuals. Study summary: CD4 naive cells filled three plates per donor, CD4 memory three, CD8 naive two and CD8 memory one. Study-wide findings and caveats: How much donors shared clonotypes was expected to be affected by sequencing depth.

TCRdb's copy holds only in-frame clones and misses some; the assay was immunoSEQ multiplex PCR. The sample consists of around 1.5 million clones, 95% to 99% of them appearing once. CDR1 and CDR2 (germline): SGDLS, YYNGEE. Deletions cut 4 bases from V and 4 bases from J, with 11 bases between. The CDR3 totals 13 residues. A single count supports this clone. What it binds is not known. Donors were healthy HIV-negative adults without recent acute infections or vaccinations. The receptor was derived from a man aged 25-45 years in good health. This chain joins TRBV9 and TRBJ2-5, with D perhaps TRBD1 (6 bases). The material sequenced was naive CD4+ T cells sorted from blood. Subset described: CD45RA+ positively selected. CDR3 nucleotides: TGTGCCAGCAGCCGACAGGTGTCAGAGACCCAGTACTTC. This translates into CASSRQVSETQYF.